This entry describes one T cell receptor beta chain. Its antigen remains unidentified. The data originate from a study of vaccination effects on CD4 cells after COVID-19. Antigen-specific CD4+ T cells were expanded with viral peptide pools in the ViraFEST assay before sequencing. Following 10 days of culture, CD4+ T cells were isolated. In the vaccine recipients, nucleocapsid antibodies were negative and there was no prior SARS-CoV-2 infection. For each well, a few million PBMC were cultured with 10 IU/ml IL-2 and approximately 10 ug/ml peptides. Half-medium replacement with IL-2 medium occurred on days 3 and 7. Data came from immunoSEQ multiplex PCR; TCRdb stores just in-frame clones and leaves some out. The sample contains 20,000 to 25,000 clones, around 72% of which appear only once. Trimming removed 4 bases from V and 4 bases from J, with 10 bases in between. The CDR3 has 13 residues. Germline CDR1 LNHDA, CDR2 SQIVND (reference sequence).

The sequences come from CD4+ T cells from PBMCs cultured with HCoV-NL63 spike peptides, collected before COVID-19 vaccination. The clonotype comes from a human donor who received a COVID-19 vaccine. The chain is built from TRBV19 and TRBJ1-1; D perhaps matches TRBD1 (5 bases). The CDR3 is CASSTWRGTEAFF. DNA of the CDR3: TGTGCCAGTAGTACTTGGAGGGGCACTGAAGCTTTCTTT.